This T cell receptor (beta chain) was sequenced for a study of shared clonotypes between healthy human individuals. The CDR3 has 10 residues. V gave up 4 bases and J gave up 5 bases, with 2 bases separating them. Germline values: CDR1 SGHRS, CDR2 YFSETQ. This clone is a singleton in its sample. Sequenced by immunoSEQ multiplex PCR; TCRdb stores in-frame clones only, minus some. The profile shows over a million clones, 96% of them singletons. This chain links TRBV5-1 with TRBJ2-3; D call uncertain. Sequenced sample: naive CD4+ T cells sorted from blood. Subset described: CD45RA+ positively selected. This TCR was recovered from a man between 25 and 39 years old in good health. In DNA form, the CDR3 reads TGCGCCAGCAGCGGAGATACGCAGTATTTT. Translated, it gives CASSGDTQYF.